A selection of T cell receptor beta chains follows, all from one sample in a study of blood T cell repertoires in COVID-19. Measured with immunoSEQ multiplex PCR; TCRdb has only the in-frame clones, and not every one. Among 300,000 to 500,000 clones listed, around 89% were seen once. The sequenced material came from PBMCs or T cells enriched from blood (not recorded which). The receptors originated from a woman in her twenties or thirties with acute COVID-19. Both conserved end residues are part of each CDR3. Fields, in order: CDR3 protein, CDR3 DNA, clone size, D gene, J gene, V gene. D genes are given only for firm matches. Expanded clones are given a class, and other clones once, few, many or no size at all.

CDR3: CATTPGGRGAYEQYF
DNA: TGTGCCACCACCCCAGGGGGGCGCGGAGCCTACGAGCAGTACTTC
size: once
D: NA
J: TRBJ2-7
V: TRBV24-1

CDR3: CASSLRGPNTGELFF
DNA: TGTGCCAGCAGTTTACGAGGGCCGAACACCGGGGAGCTGTTTTTT
size: NA
D: NA
J: TRBJ2-2
V: TRBV27

CDR3: CASSLDTQYF
DNA: TGTGCCAGCAGCCTCGATACGCAGTATTTT
size: NA
D: NA
J: TRBJ2-3
V: TRBV7-9

CDR3: CASNPGLNSPLHF
DNA: TGTGCCAGCAACCCAGGGCTGAATTCACCCCTCCACTTT
size: once
D: NA
J: TRBJ1-6
V: TRBV2

CDR3: CSQHIDLGRETNYGYTF
DNA: TGCTCACAGCATATAGATCTAGGCAGGGAAACTAACTATGGCTACACCTTC
size: NA
D: NA
J: TRBJ1-2
V: TRBV6-4

CDR3: CATSDPGLADEQYF
DNA: TGTGCCACCAGTGACCCTGGACTAGCGGATGAGCAGTACTTC
size: NA
D: TRBD2
J: TRBJ2-7
V: TRBV24-1

CDR3: CASSQTSRGDAEAFF
DNA: TGTGCCAGCAGCCAGACCTCGCGGGGAGACGCTGAAGCTTTCTTT
size: NA
D: NA
J: TRBJ1-1
V: TRBV4-2

CDR3: CASSLMTGYGYTF
DNA: TGTGCCAGCAGCTTGATGACAGGCTATGGCTACACCTTC
size: NA
D: NA
J: TRBJ1-2
V: TRBV7-2

CDR3: CASSLWGGTNNEQFF
DNA: TGTGCCAGCAGCTTGTGGGGGGGTACAAACAATGAGCAGTTCTTC
size: few
D: TRBD2
J: TRBJ2-1
V: TRBV5-4

CDR3: CASSLVRGMAWGYTF
DNA: TGTGCCAGCAGCTTAGTTAGAGGAATGGCGTGGGGCTACACCTTC
size: NA
D: NA
J: TRBJ1-2
V: TRBV7-2

CDR3: CAGMERVPRDEQFF
DNA: TGTGCCGGGATGGAGCGGGTCCCCAGAGATGAGCAGTTCTTC
size: NA
D: NA
J: TRBJ2-1
V: TRBV30

CDR3: CAISEEGTANQPQHF
DNA: TGTGCCATCAGCGAAGAGGGGACAGCAAATCAGCCCCAGCATTTT
size: NA
D: TRBD1
J: TRBJ1-5
V: TRBV10-3

CDR3: CASSDYGSSNQPQHF
DNA: TGCGCCAGCAGTGATTACGGGAGCTCCAATCAGCCCCAGCATTTT
size: NA
D: NA
J: TRBJ1-5
V: TRBV10-1

CDR3: CASRDRASYEQYF
DNA: TGTGCCAGCAGGGACAGGGCCTCCTACGAGCAGTACTTC
size: NA
D: TRBD1
J: TRBJ2-7
V: TRBV2

CDR3: CASSVADGGLVTDTQYF
DNA: TGTGCCAGCAGCGTAGCTGACGGGGGGCTAGTCACAGATACGCAGTATTTT
size: NA
D: NA
J: TRBJ2-3
V: TRBV9

CDR3: CASSVATPGERDGYTF
DNA: TGTGCCAGCAGCGTAGCTACCCCGGGGGAACGGGATGGCTACACCTTC
size: once
D: NA
J: TRBJ1-2
V: TRBV9

CDR3: CASKVGGVNTEAFF
DNA: TGTGCCAGCAAAGTCGGGGGAGTGAACACTGAAGCTTTCTTT
size: NA
D: NA
J: TRBJ1-1
V: TRBV3-1/TRBV3-2

CDR3: CATSIQGRDEKLFF
DNA: TGTGCCACCTCGATTCAGGGGAGGGATGAAAAACTGTTTTTT
size: NA
D: NA
J: TRBJ1-4
V: TRBV19

CDR3: CAITTGQGKTYEQYF
DNA: TGTGCCATCACCACGGGACAGGGGAAGACCTACGAGCAGTACTTC
size: NA
D: TRBD1
J: TRBJ2-7
V: TRBV10-3

CDR3: CASWGRGQGDTQYF
DNA: TGTGCCAGCTGGGGCAGGGGGCAAGGAGATACGCAGTATTTT
size: NA
D: TRBD1
J: TRBJ2-3
V: TRBV6-5

CDR3: CASSSTGTRTDTQYF
DNA: TGCGCCAGCAGTTCGACAGGGACCCGCACAGATACGCAGTATTTT
size: NA
D: TRBD1
J: TRBJ2-3
V: TRBV5-1

CDR3: CATSDSLTGPPETQYF
DNA: TGTGCCACCAGTGATTCTCTGACAGGACCCCCGGAGACCCAGTACTTC
size: NA
D: NA
J: TRBJ2-5
V: TRBV24-1

CDR3: CASSWALAGVADTQYF
DNA: TGTGCCAGCAGCTGGGCCCTAGCGGGGGTTGCAGATACGCAGTATTTT
size: NA
D: TRBD2
J: TRBJ2-3
V: TRBV5-6

CDR3: CASSGQGLNTEAFF
DNA: TGTGCCAGCAGTGGCCAGGGCTTGAACACTGAAGCTTTCTTT
size: NA
D: NA
J: TRBJ1-1
V: TRBV2

CDR3: CASSARHGTGGRDTEAFF
DNA: TGTGCCAGCAGTGCCCGCCACGGGACAGGGGGTCGGGACACTGAAGCTTTCTTT
size: once
D: TRBD1
J: TRBJ1-1
V: TRBV27

CDR3: CASSQEFESYNEQFF
DNA: TGCGCCAGCAGCCAAGAATTTGAGTCCTACAATGAGCAGTTCTTC
size: NA
D: NA
J: TRBJ2-1
V: TRBV4-3

CDR3: CASRSTVTSGGEQFF
DNA: TGTGCCAGCAGATCTACGGTTACCTCTGGCGGTGAGCAGTTCTTC
size: few
D: NA
J: TRBJ2-1
V: TRBV2

CDR3: CATSEKGYNQPQHF
DNA: TGTGCCACCAGTGAAAAGGGGTACAATCAGCCCCAGCATTTT
size: NA
D: NA
J: TRBJ1-5
V: TRBV24-1

CDR3: CASSRTRVGGNTEAFF
DNA: TGCGCCAGCAGCCGCACACGCGTGGGGGGGAACACTGAAGCTTTCTTT
size: NA
D: NA
J: TRBJ1-1
V: TRBV4-1

CDR3: CASSQPGQTNQPQHF
DNA: TGTGCCAGTAGTCAACCGGGACAGACAAATCAGCCCCAGCATTTT
size: NA
D: TRBD1
J: TRBJ1-5
V: TRBV19

CDR3: CASSEFAAAGGTQDEQFF
DNA: TGTGCCAGCAGTGAATTCGCGGCCGCGGGGGGAACCCAGGATGAGCAGTTCTTC
size: NA
D: TRBD2
J: TRBJ2-1
V: TRBV2